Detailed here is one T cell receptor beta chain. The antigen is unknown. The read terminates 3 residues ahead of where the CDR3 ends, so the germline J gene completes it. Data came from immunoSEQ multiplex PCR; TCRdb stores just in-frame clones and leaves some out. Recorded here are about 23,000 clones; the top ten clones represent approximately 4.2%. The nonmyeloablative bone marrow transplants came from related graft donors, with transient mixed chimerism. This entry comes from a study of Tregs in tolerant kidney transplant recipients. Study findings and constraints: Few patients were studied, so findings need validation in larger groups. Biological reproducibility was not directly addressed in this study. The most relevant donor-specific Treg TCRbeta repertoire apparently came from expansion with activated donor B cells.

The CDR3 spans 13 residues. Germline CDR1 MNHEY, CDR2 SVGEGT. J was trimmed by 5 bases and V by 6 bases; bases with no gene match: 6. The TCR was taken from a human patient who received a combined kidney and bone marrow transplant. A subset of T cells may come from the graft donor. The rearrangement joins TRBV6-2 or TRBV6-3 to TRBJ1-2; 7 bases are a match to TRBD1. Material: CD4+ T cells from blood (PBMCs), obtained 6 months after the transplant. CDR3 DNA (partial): TGTGCCAGCAGCCCCGACAGGGTTTATGGC. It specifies CASSPDRVYG. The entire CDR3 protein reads CASSPDRVYGYTF.